The 10 T cell receptor beta chains reported below all come from one sample, sequenced in a study of T cell responses to AZD1222 COVID-19 vaccine. Produced via immunoSEQ multiplex PCR; TCRdb's table is partial and in-frame only. The sample lists roughly 110,000 clones, roughly 90% occurring once. Material: peripheral blood, obtained on day 0 of AZD1222 vaccination. Source of these receptors: an adult in good health.

The V call is TRBV6-5, the J call TRBJ1-1; D not certain. Looked up from germline, CDR1 is MNHEY and CDR2 is SVGAGI. The germline V and J ends were trimmed by 3 bases and 7 bases, with 9 bases remaining between them. The CDR3 covers 12 residues. The chain's CDR3 is CASSYSRYEAFF. In DNA, the CDR3 is TGTGCCAGCAGTTATTCGAGATATGAAGCTTTCTTT.

The V and J genes are TRBV24-1 and TRBJ2-1; the D gene is possibly TRBD1 (6 bases). Germline V lookup: CDR1 KGHDR, CDR2 SFDVKD. The CDR3 totals 14 residues. Deletions cut 2 bases from V and 9 bases from J, with 13 bases between. The CDR3 nucleotides are TGTGCCACCAGTGATTCCGCAGGGGTTGGTGAGCAGTTCTTC. Protein product: CATSDSAGVGEQFF.

The chain joins TRBV6-6 to TRBJ2-1; 10 bases match TRBD2. The CDR3 has 13 residues. Unmatched junction bases numbered 4, after V lost 8 bases and J lost 6 bases. The germline V gene encodes CDR1 MNHNY and CDR2 SVGAGI (reference sequence). The CDR3 reads CASGGLASNEQFF. CDR3 DNA: TGTGCCAGCGGGGGACTAGCGTCCAATGAGCAGTTCTTC.

The V and J genes are TRBV5-5 and TRBJ1-1, with no clear D. The CDR3 is 13 residues long. Trimming pared 1 base from V and 1 base from J, leaving 5 bases between. CDR1 and CDR2 (germline): SGHKS, YYEKEE (reference sequence). The CDR3 loop reads CASSLWWNTEAFF. The DNA of the CDR3 is TGTGCCAGCAGCTTGTGGTGGAACACTGAAGCTTTCTTT.

The chain has TRBV12-3 or TRBV12-4 and TRBJ1-4, with a possible D match to TRBD1 (6 bases). V was cut by 2 bases and J by 13 bases, with 11 bases left in between. CDR3 size: 12 residues. The CDR3 protein is CASSLQGYGLFF. In nucleotides, the CDR3 is TGTGCCAGCAGTTTACAGGGGTATGGACTGTTTTTT.

The chain recombines TRBV25-1 with TRBJ2-7; TRBD2 matches at 12 bases. This CDR3 contains 13 residues. CDR1 and CDR2 from the germline V gene are MGHDK and SYGVNS. V was pared by 9 bases and J by 1 base, with 1 base of the junction left unmatched. In nucleotides, the CDR3 is TGTGCCAGTCTAGCGGGAGGGTCCTACGAGCAGTACTTC. It translates to CASLAGGSYEQYF.

The V gene is TRBV30, the J gene TRBJ2-7; D is unclear. The CDR3 covers 14 residues. Germline V lookup: CDR1 GTSNPN, CDR2 SVGIG (reference sequence). V was trimmed by 2 bases and J by 5 bases, leaving 16 bases between them. CDR3 region: CAWSRPWPYHEQYF. CDR3 nucleotides: TGTGCCTGGAGTCGACCATGGCCGTACCACGAGCAGTACTTC.

This clone has only a few counts. This rearrangement joins TRBV10-2 to TRBJ1-3; a possible D gene is TRBD1 (5 bases). The CDR3 is 16 residues long. Germline V gene sequence: CDR1 WSHSY, CDR2 SAAADI. Trimming removed 6 bases from V and 0 bases from J, with 15 bases in between. The CDR3 protein is CASSKGPLSSGNTIYF. As DNA, the CDR3 is TGCGCCAGCAGCAAGGGACCGCTAAGCTCTGGAAACACCATATATTTT.

This clone was picked up one time. CDR3 amino acids: CASSPQSSGNTIYF. The CDR3 nucleotides are TGTGCCAGCAGCCCCCAGAGCTCTGGAAACACCATATATTTT. The rearrangement uses TRBV3-1 (or the pseudogene TRBV3-2) and TRBJ1-3; D gene unclear. The CDR3 runs to 14 residues. Germline V gene sequence: CDR1 LGHDT, CDR2 YNNKEL (reference sequence). The V gene lost 4 bases and the J gene lost 0 bases, with 7 bases spanning the gap.

The chain joins TRBV10-3 to TRBJ2-7; the D gene is possibly TRBD1 (5 bases). Germline loops: CDR1 ENHRY, CDR2 SYGVKD. The CDR3 length is 12 residues. Trimming shortened V by 3 bases and J by 5 bases, and 8 bases separated the two germline ends. The CDR3 loop is CAISEGVNEQYF. For the CDR3, the DNA is TGTGCCATCAGTGAAGGGGTGAACGAGCAGTACTTC.